Shown below are 10 T cell receptor beta chains from a single sample sequenced in a study of Graves' ophthalmopathy and Graves' hyperthyroidism. Amplification from RNA transcripts yielded the TCR beta CDR3 regions. Amplification began with first-round RT-PCR using HTBI primers, then second-round multiplex PCR was performed. TCRdb recomputed calls from the multiplex PCR reads with MiXCR, one row per CDR3 protein. The sample includes 400,000 to 450,000 distinct CDR3 sequences, 21% of them seen just once. The sequenced sample consisted of peripheral blood. These receptors all come from a woman aged 18-29 years with stable Graves' hyperthyroidism.

As to this clonotype: At one of its ends the junction is not consistent with the germline gene, which may arise from a read error. The chain joins TRBV27 to TRBJ2-4; 7 bases map to TRBD1. Germline V CDR1 and CDR2: MNHEY, SMNVEV (reference sequence). The CDR3 sequence is 16 residues long. The CDR3 is CASSPRQGLAKNIKYF. In nucleotides, the CDR3 is TGTGCCAGCAGTCCCCGACAGGGTCTAGCCAAAAACATTAAGTACTTC.

This chain joins TRBV11-2 and TRBJ2-7, with D possibly matching TRBD1 (5 bases). V was trimmed by 5 bases and J by 2 bases, leaving 13 bases between them. The CDR3 extends over 14 amino acids. From germline, CDR1 is SGHAT and CDR2 FQNNGV. The CDR3 nucleotides read TGTGCCAGCAGCCGGACAATCCGCACCTACGAGCAGTACTTC. Translated: CASSRTIRTYEQYF.

This clonotype was counted ten times or more. The chain recombines TRBV5-1 with TRBJ2-4; 11 bases fit TRBD1. The CDR3 spans 13 residues. CDR1 is SGHRS and CDR2 is YFSETQ in the germline V gene. J was trimmed by 8 bases and V by 3 bases; bases with no gene match: 1. The CDR3 DNA reads TGCGCCAGCAGCTGGGGACAGGGGGACATTCAGTACTTC. The encoded protein is CASSWGQGDIQYF.

The chain recombines TRBV7-2 with TRBJ2-7; maybe TRBD1 (6 bases). The ends were cut back, 3 bases at V and 4 bases at J, with 16 bases in the middle. There are 15 residues in the CDR3. Germline CDR1 reads SGHTA; CDR2 reads FQGNSA. The CDR3 nucleotides read TGTGCCAGCAGCTTCTACCGGGACACCCAATACGAGCAGTACTTC. Encoded protein: CASSFYRDTQYEQYF. Full variable domain (rest looked up from reference TRBV7-2 and TRBJ2-7): GAGVSQSPSNKVTEKGKDVELRCDPISGHTALYWYRQSLGQGLEFLIYFQGNSAPDKSGLPSDRFSAERTGGSVSTLTIQRTQQEDSAVYLCASSFYRDTQYEQYFGPGTRLTVT.

V and J are TRBV6-1 and TRBJ1-2; TRBD1 might be the D (5 bases). V lost 2 bases and J 4 bases, leaving 8 bases between the germline ends. Germline values: CDR1 MNHNS, CDR2 SASEGT. The CDR3 loop spans 13 amino acids. The CDR3 sequence is CASSETGLYGYTF. CDR3 coding DNA: TGTGCCAGCAGTGAAACAGGACTCTATGGCTACACCTTC.

This clonotype was counted a single time. The chain uses TRBV2 and TRBJ2-7; 9 bases are shared with TRBD2. This CDR3 contains 14 residues. V shed 4 bases, J shed 5 bases, and the junction held 6 bases outside the gene matches. CDR1 SNHLY and CDR2 FYNNEI come from the germline V gene. The CDR3 bases are TGTGCCAGCAGTGCGATTGCTAGCGGGAACGAGCAGTACTTC. This translates into CASSAIASGNEQYF.

The chain employs TRBV2 and TRBJ2-5; D remains ambiguous. This CDR3 contains 12 residues. Germline loops: CDR1 SNHLY, CDR2 FYNNEI. Trimming removed 6 bases at V and 1 base at J, with 6 bases between. The CDR3 loop reads CASRRLQETQYF. As DNA, the CDR3 is TGTGCCAGCAGGAGACTCCAAGAGACCCAGTACTTC.

This clonotype was recorded many times. The V gene is TRBV6-4, the J gene TRBJ2-7; 10 bases line up with TRBD2. Looked up from germline, CDR1 is MRHNA and CDR2 is SNTAGT. J gave up 1 base and V 0 bases, and 12 bases lay outside the gene matches. CDR3 size: 19 residues. CDR3 DNA sequence: TGTGCCAGCAGTGACTCTAGCGGGAGGAGGCCTAACTCTTCCTACGAGCAGTACTTC. Its protein product is CASSDSSGRRPNSSYEQYF.

The CDR3 reads CASSQDNGPDYGYTF. In DNA, the CDR3 is TGTGCCAGCAGCCAAGATAATGGACCTGACTATGGCTACACCTTC. V gene TRBV4-2 combines with J gene TRBJ1-2; D uncertain. V was shortened by 0 bases and J by 3 bases, with 11 bases between the two germline ends. The germline V gene has CDR1 LGHNA and CDR2 YNFKEQ. The CDR3 consists of 15 residues.

This clonotype was detected ten times or more. V gene TRBV28 combines with J gene TRBJ2-7; D gene unclear. The V end was cut by 5 bases, the J end by 6 bases, with 5 bases between. The CDR3 runs 10 residues. Germline V CDR1 and CDR2: MDHEN, SYDVKM. CDR3 nucleotides: TGTGCCAGCAGTCTGGGCGAGCAGTACTTC. Its translation: CASSLGEQYF.